This T cell receptor (beta chain) was sequenced for a study of blood T cell repertoires in COVID-19. The authors' processing: Counts of nucleated cells, estimated from reference gene primer amplification, were obtained. The repertoire was sequenced with immunoSEQ multiplex PCR; TCRdb's copy has only in-frame clones and lacks some. V, J and clone size are those of that table, while D and trimming were read from the DNA. There are 200,000 to 300,000 clones in the sample; around 86% occur only once, and 2.5% to 3.5% lies in the top ten. Study members were between roughly 18 and 89 years old and lived in 24 US regions. This CDR3 contains 18 residues. CDR1 is SGHAT and CDR2 is FQNNGV in the germline V gene. Trimming cost V 1 base and J 4 bases; bases outside gene matches: 16. This clone came up many times.

The receptor's source is a woman aged 40 to 50 with acute COVID-19. Sample: PBMCs or T cells enriched from blood (not recorded which). The chain links TRBV11-2 to TRBJ2-7, with 7 bases matching TRBD2. This chain's CDR3 is CASSLGPKGAGVLYEQYF. The CDR3, as DNA: TGTGCCAGCAGCTTAGGCCCCAAAGGGGCGGGAGTATTATACGAGCAGTACTTC.